Presented here are 7 T cell receptor beta chains from one specimen sequenced in a study of early T cells in non-severe SARS-CoV-2 infection. TCRdb independently ran MiXCR on the 5' RACE reads; one entry per CDR3 protein. The sample has over 50,000 distinct CDR3 sequences; around 14% are singletons. Specimen: whole blood, collected at baseline. All receptors come from an adult who was a healthcare worker with PCR-confirmed SARS-CoV-2 infection or an uninfected control (not recorded which).

This clonotype was counted a few times. The CDR3 here is CAWNGRGLDEQYF. The CDR3 coding sequence is TGTGCCTGGAATGGTAGGGGGCTCGACGAGCAGTACTTC. The J gene is TRBJ2-7, the V gene TRBV30, with 7 bases lining up with TRBD1. V gave up 4 bases and J gave up 5 bases; unmatched junction bases: 8. CDR1 is GTSNPN and CDR2 is SVGIG in the germline V gene (reference sequence). This CDR3 region has 13 residues.

The CDR3 spells CASSPPRLAAGYNEQFF. For the CDR3, the DNA is TGTGCCAGCAGCCCCCCCCGACTAGCGGCGGGCTACAATGAGCAGTTCTTC. The chain combines TRBV7-9 with TRBJ2-1; 9 bases agree with TRBD2. Trimming removed 5 bases from V and 3 bases from J; junction bases left unmatched: 11. Germline CDR1 SEHNR, CDR2 FQNEAQ (reference sequence). This CDR3 region has 17 residues. Full variable domain (outside the CDR3, taken from reference TRBV7-9 and TRBJ2-1): DTGVSQNPRHKITKRGQNVTFRCDPISEHNRLYWYRQTLGQGPEFLTYFQNEAQLEKSRLLSDRFSAERPKGSFSTLEIQRTEQGDSAMYLCASSPPRLAAGYNEQFFGPGTRLTVL.

This clonotype turned up a few times. The chain is built from TRBV9 and TRBJ2-5, with D possibly TRBD2 on 5 matching bases. Per germline, CDR1 SGDLS and CDR2 YYNGEE. V was cut by 4 bases and J by 4 bases, with 17 bases left in between. This CDR3 has 15 residues. The CDR3 DNA sequence: TGTGCCAGCAGCCCGAGCTGGGGAGAGGTAGAGACCCAGTACTTC. It translates to CASSPSWGEVETQYF.

This clonotype was observed a few times. The rearrangement uses TRBV7-9 and TRBJ2-7, with D hard to call. V lost 1 base and J lost 5, with 15 bases in between. The CDR3 spans 15 residues. Germline CDR1 reads SEHNR; CDR2 reads FQNEAQ (reference sequence). The CDR3 is CASSLESGFRDEQYF. The DNA for the CDR3 is TGTGCCAGCAGCTTAGAGTCTGGGTTTCGGGACGAGCAGTACTTC.

The rearrangement uses TRBV19 and TRBJ1-1; 7 nucleotides agree with TRBD1. The V segment lost 9 bases and the J segment 0 bases; nucleotides outside the gene matches: 13. The CDR3 length is 16 residues. Germline-derived CDR1 and CDR2 are LNHDA and SQIVND (reference sequence). DNA for the CDR3: TGTGCCAGCAGAGGGAGACAGGGTCCTTTGAACACTGAAGCTTTCTTT. Residues: CASRGRQGPLNTEAFF.

The V gene is TRBV7-8, the J gene TRBJ2-7; no clear D gene. The CDR3 length is 14 residues. Per germline, CDR1 SGHVS and CDR2 FQNEAQ. V lost 1 base and J lost 2, with 9 bases in between. CDR3 loop: CASSLVGGPYEQYF. The CDR3, as DNA: TGTGCCAGCAGCTTAGTGGGTGGGCCCTACGAGCAGTACTTC. The full variable domain, rest sourced from reference TRBV7-8 and TRBJ2-7, is GAGVSQSPRYKVAKRGQDVALRCDPISGHVSLFWYQQALGQGPEFLTYFQNEAQLDKSGLPSDRFFAERPEGSVSTLKIQRTQQEDSAVYLCASSLVGGPYEQYFGPGTRLTVT.

This clonotype turned up a few times. This chain links TRBV4-1 with TRBJ1-2; D is ambiguous. Trimming removed 2 bases from V and 2 bases from J, with 12 bases in between. This CDR3 contains 15 residues. Germline assignment: CDR1 MGHRA and CDR2 YSYEKL. As DNA, the CDR3 is TGCGCCAGCAGCCAACCAGGCGGGAGAAACTATGGCTACACCTTC. Its protein product is CASSQPGGRNYGYTF.